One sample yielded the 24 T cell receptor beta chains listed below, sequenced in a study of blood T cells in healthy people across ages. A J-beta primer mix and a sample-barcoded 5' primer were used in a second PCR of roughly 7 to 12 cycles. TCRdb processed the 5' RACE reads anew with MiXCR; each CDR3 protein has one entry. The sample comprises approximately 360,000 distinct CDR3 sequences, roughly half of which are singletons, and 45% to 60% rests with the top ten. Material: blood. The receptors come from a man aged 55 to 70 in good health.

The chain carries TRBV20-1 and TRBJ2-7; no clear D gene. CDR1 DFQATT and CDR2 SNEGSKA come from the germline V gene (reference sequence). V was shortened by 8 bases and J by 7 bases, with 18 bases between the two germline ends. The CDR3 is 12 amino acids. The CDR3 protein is CSSGRPSREQYV. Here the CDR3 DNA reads TGCAGTTCCGGCAGACCCTCTAGGGAGCAGTACGTC.

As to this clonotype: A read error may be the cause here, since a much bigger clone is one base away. The CDR3 region is CASSYTGANVLTF. DNA of the CDR3: TGTGCCAGCAGTTACACTGGGGCCAACGTCCTGACTTTC. The rearrangement uses TRBV6-2 or TRBV6-3 and TRBJ2-6; D gene unclear. Germline loops: CDR1 MNHEY, CDR2 SVGEGT. The CDR3 contains 13 residues. V was shortened by 2 bases and J by 2 bases, with 1 base between the two germline ends.

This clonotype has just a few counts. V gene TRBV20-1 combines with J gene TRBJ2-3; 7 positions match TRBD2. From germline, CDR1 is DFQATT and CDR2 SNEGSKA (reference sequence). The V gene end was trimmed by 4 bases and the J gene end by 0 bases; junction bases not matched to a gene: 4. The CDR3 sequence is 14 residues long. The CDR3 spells CSAIGRRSTDTQYF. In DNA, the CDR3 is TGCAGTGCTATCGGGAGGCGTAGCACAGATACGCAGTATTTT.

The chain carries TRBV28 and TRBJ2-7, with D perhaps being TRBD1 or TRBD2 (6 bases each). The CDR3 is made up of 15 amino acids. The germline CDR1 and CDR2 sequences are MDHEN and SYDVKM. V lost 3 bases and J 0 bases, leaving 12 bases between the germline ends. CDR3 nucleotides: TGTGCCAGCAGTTTTTGGGGGGCGAGCTCCTACGAGCAGTACTTC. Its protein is CASSFWGASSYEQYF. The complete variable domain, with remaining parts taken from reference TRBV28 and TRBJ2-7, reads DVKVTQSSRYLVKRTGEKVFLECVQDMDHENMFWYRQDPGLGLRLIYFSYDVKMKEKGDIPEGYSVSREKKERFSLILESASTNQTSMYLCASSFWGASSYEQYFGPGTRLTVT.

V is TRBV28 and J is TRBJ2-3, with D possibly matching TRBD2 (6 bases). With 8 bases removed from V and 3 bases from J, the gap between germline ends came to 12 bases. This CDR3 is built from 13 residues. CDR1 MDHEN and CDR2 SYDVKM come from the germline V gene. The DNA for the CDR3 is TGTGCCAGCGGTGGAGGGCCGACAGATACGCAGTATTTT. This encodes CASGGGPTDTQYF. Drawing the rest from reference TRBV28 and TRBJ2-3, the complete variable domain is DVKVTQSSRYLVKRTGEKVFLECVQDMDHENMFWYRQDPGLGLRLIYFSYDVKMKEKGDIPEGYSVSREKKERFSLILESASTNQTSMYLCASGGGPTDTQYFGPGTRLTVL.

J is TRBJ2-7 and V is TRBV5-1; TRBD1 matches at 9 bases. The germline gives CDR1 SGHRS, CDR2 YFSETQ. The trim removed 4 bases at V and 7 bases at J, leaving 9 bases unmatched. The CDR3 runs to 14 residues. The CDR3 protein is CASSHGTGLGEQYF. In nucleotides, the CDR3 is TGCGCCAGCAGCCATGGGACAGGGTTGGGTGAGCAGTACTTC.

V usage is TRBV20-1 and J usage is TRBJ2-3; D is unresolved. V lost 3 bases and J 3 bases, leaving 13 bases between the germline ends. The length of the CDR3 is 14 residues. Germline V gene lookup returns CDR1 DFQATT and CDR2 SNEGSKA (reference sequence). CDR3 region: CSASLVPSTDTQYF. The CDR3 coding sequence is TGCAGTGCTAGCCTAGTCCCTTCGACAGATACGCAGTATTTT.

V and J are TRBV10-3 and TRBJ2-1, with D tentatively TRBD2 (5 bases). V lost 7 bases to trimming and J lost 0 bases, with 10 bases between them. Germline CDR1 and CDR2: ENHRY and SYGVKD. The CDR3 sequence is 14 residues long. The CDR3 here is CAIKGRDSYNEQFF. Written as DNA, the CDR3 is TGTGCCATCAAGGGTCGGGACTCCTACAATGAGCAGTTCTTC.

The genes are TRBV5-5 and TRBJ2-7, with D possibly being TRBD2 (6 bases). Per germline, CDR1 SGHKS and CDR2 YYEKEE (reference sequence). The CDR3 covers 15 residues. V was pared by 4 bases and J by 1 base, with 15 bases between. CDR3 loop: CASSPGERISYEQYF. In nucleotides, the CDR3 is TGTGCCAGCAGCCCGGGAGAGAGAATTTCCTACGAGCAGTACTTC.

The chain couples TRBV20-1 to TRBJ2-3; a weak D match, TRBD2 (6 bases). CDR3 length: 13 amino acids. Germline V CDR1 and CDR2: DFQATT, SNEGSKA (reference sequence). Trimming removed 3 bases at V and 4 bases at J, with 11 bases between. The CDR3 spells CSASPGTPDTQYF. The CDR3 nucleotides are TGCAGTGCTAGCCCGGGGACTCCAGATACGCAGTATTTT.

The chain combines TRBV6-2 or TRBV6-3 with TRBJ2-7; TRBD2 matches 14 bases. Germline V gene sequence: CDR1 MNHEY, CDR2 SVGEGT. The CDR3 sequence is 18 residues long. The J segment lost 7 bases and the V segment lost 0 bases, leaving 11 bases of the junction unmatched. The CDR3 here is CASSYSTSTSGRDNEQYF. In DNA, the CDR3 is TGTGCCAGCAGTTACTCGACATCGACTAGCGGGAGGGATAATGAGCAGTACTTC.

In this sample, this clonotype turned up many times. CDR3 sequence: CSATRTSGGAETQYF. The DNA of the CDR3 is TGCAGTGCTACCCGGACTAGCGGGGGGGCAGAGACCCAGTACTTC. V gene TRBV20-1 combines with J gene TRBJ2-5; 15 nucleotides align to TRBD2. CDR3 length: 15 amino acids. The V and J ends lost 4 bases and 4 bases, in that order; junction bases with no gene match: 4. Germline-derived CDR1 and CDR2 are DFQATT and SNEGSKA (reference sequence).

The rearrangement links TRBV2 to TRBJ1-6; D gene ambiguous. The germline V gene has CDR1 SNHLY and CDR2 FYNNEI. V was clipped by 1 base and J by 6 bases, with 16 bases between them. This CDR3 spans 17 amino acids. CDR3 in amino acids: CASSEGQDKSRNSPLHF. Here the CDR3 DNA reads TGTGCCAGCAGTGAAGGTCAAGACAAATCTCGTAATTCACCCCTCCACTTT.

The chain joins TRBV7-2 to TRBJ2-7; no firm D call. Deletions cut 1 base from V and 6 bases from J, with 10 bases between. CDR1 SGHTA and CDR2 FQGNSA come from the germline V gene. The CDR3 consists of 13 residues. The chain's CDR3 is CASSLVTSGEQYF. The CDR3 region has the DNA TGTGCCAGCAGCTTAGTAACATCGGGCGAGCAGTACTTC.

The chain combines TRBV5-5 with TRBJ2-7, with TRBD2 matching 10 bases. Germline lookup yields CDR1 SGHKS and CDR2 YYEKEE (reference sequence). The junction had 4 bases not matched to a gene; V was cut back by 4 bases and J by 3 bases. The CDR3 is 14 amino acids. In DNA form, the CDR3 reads TGTGCCAGCAGCACTAGCGGGACCTACTACGAGCAGTACTTC. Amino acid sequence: CASSTSGTYYEQYF.

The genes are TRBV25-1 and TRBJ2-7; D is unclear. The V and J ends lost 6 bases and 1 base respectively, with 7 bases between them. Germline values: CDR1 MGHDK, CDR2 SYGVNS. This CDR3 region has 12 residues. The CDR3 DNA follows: TGTGCCAGCAGGACGACATCCTACGAGCAGTACTTC. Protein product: CASRTTSYEQYF.

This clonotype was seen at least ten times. CDR3 in DNA: TGCGCCAGCAGCCCAAATTTGGGGGGGGACTCCTACGAGCAGTACTTC. Its translation is CASSPNLGGDSYEQYF. V gene TRBV4-3 combines with J gene TRBJ2-7, with TRBD2 matching over 7 bases. This CDR3 is 16 amino acids long. V shed 4 bases and J 0 bases; nucleotides not matched to a gene: 9. Germline CDR1 reads LGHNA; CDR2 reads YSLEER.

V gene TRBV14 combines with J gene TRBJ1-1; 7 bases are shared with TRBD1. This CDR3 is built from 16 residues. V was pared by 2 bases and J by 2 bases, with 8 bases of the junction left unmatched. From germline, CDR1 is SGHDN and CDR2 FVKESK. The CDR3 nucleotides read TGTGCCAGCAGCCAAATCTCTTACAGGGGCAACACTGAAGCTTTCTTT. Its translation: CASSQISYRGNTEAFF.

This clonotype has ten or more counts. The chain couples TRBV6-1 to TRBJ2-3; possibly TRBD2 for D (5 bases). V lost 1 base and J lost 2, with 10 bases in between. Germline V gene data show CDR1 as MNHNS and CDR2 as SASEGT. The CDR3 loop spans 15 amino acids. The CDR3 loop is CASSEDPGFTDTQYF. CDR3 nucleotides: TGTGCCAGCAGTGAAGATCCGGGGTTCACAGATACGCAGTATTTT.

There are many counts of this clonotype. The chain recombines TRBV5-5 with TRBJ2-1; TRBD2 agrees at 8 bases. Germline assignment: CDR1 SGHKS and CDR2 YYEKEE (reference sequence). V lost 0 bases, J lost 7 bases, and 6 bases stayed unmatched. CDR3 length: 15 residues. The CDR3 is CASSLAPSGSNEQFF. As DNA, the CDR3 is TGTGCCAGCAGCTTGGCTCCCAGCGGGAGTAATGAGCAGTTCTTC.

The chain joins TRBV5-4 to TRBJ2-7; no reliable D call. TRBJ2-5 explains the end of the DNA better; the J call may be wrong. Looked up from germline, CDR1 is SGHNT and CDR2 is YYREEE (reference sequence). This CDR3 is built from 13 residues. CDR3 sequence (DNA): TGTGCCAGCAGCCGTGACACCGGGGAGACCCAGTACTTC. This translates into CASSRDTGETQYF.

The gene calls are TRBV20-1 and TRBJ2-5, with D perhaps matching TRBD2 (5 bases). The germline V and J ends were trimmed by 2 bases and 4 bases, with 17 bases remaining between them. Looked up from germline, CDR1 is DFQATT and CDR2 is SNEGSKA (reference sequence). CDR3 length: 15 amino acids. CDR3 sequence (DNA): TGCAGTGCTAGATCTGGCGGCGGGTACAGAGAGACCCAGTACTTC. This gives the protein CSARSGGGYRETQYF.

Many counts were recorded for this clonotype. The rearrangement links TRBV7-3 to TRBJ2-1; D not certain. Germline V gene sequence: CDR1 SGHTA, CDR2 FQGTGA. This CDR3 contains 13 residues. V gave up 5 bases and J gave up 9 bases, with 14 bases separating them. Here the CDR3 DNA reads TGTGCCAGCAGCGCCCAGCGCAGTAGTGAGCAGTTCTTC. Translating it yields CASSAQRSSEQFF. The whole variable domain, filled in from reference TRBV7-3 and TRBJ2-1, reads GAGVSQTPSNKVTEKGKYVELRCDPISGHTALYWYRQSLGQGPEFLIYFQGTGAADDSGLPNDRFFAVRPEGSVSTLKIQRTERGDSAVYLCASSAQRSSEQFFGPGTRLTVL.

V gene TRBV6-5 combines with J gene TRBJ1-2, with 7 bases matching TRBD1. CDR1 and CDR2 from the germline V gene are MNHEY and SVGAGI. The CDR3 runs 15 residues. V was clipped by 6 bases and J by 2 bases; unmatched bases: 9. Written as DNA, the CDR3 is TGTGCCAGCAGATCTCCGGGACAGATCAACTATGGCTACACCTTC. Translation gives CASRSPGQINYGYTF.